Listed below are T cell receptor beta chains from one sample, sequenced in a study of shared T cell receptors in the human thymus. The protocol was immunoSEQ multiplex PCR, while the TCRdb copy is restricted to in-frame clones and leaves out a portion. The table shows some 700,000 clones, with 88% occurring only once. This same sample was also taken into another study, of human thymus T cells.

Sample: thymocytes. The receptors stem from a boy younger than two with a congenital heart defect. CDR3s include the opening cysteine and the closing phenylalanine or tryptophan. Each record gives: J gene, V gene, clone size, D gene, CDR3 DNA, CDR3 protein. D genes are given only for firm matches. Expanded clones get a size class; other rows say once, few or many, or leave the size out.

TRBJ1-5 TRBV19 . TRBD1 TGTGCCAGTAGTCCGGGGACAGTCAATCAGCCCCAGCATTTT CASSPGTVNQPQHF
TRBJ2-1 TRBV19 few TRBD2 TGTGCCAGTAGTATTGCCCCCGGGGGACTAGCGGGAGGGCCGTATGAGCAGTTCTTC CASSIAPGGLAGGPYEQFF
TRBJ2-1 TRBV5-1 . TRBD2 TGCGCCAGCAGCCCCGTGGGACTAAAAGGTGAGCAGTTCTTC CASSPVGLKGEQFF
TRBJ2-1 TRBV6-4 . TRBD2 TGTGCCAGCAGTGAAGGACTAGCGGGGATCAATGAGCAGTTCTTC CASSEGLAGINEQFF
TRBJ2-1 TRBV7-2 . TRBD2 TGTGCCACCCGAGGGACTAGCGTATCCTACAATGAGCAGTTCTTC CATRGTSVSYNEQFF
TRBJ2-1 TRBV28 . TRBD2 TGTGCCAGCAGTTCCCCAGGGTTGGGGGCGGGAGGGAGCGACAATGAGCAGTTCTTC CASSSPGLGAGGSDNEQFF
TRBJ1-4 TRBV4-3 . TRBD1 TGCGCCAGCAGCCATAGCGAGGGGGCGGGTGAAAAACTGTTTTTT CASSHSEGAGEKLFF
TRBJ2-7 TRBV18 few . TGTGCCAGCTCACCATTCATCCGGGGATTCGACTACGAGCAGTACTTC CASSPFIRGFDYEQYF
TRBJ1-5 TRBV19 . . TGTGCCAGTAGTGAGGGGGGGGATCAGCCCCAGCATTTT CASSEGGDQPQHF
TRBJ2-7 TRBV2 . TRBD1 TGTGCCAGCAGTTTCCGGGACAGGGACCACGAGCAGTACTTC CASSFRDRDHEQYF
TRBJ2-1 TRBV15 . TRBD2 TGTGCCACCAGCAGAGATGCAGGGACTATCTTCTACAATGAGCAGTTCTTC CATSRDAGTIFYNEQFF
TRBJ2-7 TRBV5-6 . TRBD1 TGTGCCAGCAGCTCGGCCGGGACAGGGACCTACGAGCAGTACTTC CASSSAGTGTYEQYF
TRBJ2-7 TRBV21-1 . . TGTGCCAGCATCGACCTAGCGGGAGTTGGGAACGAGCAGTACTTC CASIDLAGVGNEQYF
TRBJ1-4 TRBV18 . TRBD1 TGTGCCAGCTCATCCGGGACAGGGGCCGAAAAACTGTTTTTT CASSSGTGAEKLFF
TRBJ2-3 TRBV11-3 . TRBD1 TGTGCCAGCAGCTTAGGCAGTGGGGGGACAGGGCCTGTCACAGATACGCAGTATTTT CASSLGSGGTGPVTDTQYF
TRBJ2-7 TRBV29-1 . . TGCAGCGTTGACAGTTCTCACTACGAGCAGTACTTC CSVDSSHYEQYF
TRBJ2-7 TRBV21-1 . . TGTGCCAGCAGCCCACGACAGGGGGCTTACGAGCAGTACTTC CASSPRQGAYEQYF
TRBJ2-7 TRBV18 once . TGTGCCAGCTCACCACCGGCCAGGGGAACAGGGCAGTACTTC CASSPPARGTGQYF
TRBJ2-1 TRBV5-6 . TRBD2 TGTGCCAGCAGCTTGGGACTAGCGGGATCTTTGGGCAATGAGCAGTTCTTC CASSLGLAGSLGNEQFF
TRBJ2-5 TRBV29-1 . TRBD2 TGCAGCGTGTGGACTAGCGGGTTCCAAGAGACCCAGTACTTC CSVWTSGFQETQYF
TRBJ2-2 TRBV4-1 . TRBD1 TGCGCCAGCAGCCAGGGGGGACAGGGCTCGAACACCGGGGAGCTGTTTTTT CASSQGGQGSNTGELFF
TRBJ1-4 TRBV30 . . TGTGCCTGGAGTGTATACCCCGCAGGCACCGAAGACCCTAATGAAAAACTGTTTTTT CAWSVYPAGTEDPNEKLFF
TRBJ2-2 TRBV19 few . TGTGCCATAGATCTTGGGAGGGGGGCTGTCGGGGAGCTGTTTTTT CAIDLGRGAVGELFF
TRBJ1-1 TRBV14 . . TGTGCCAGCAGCCACCTCAAACAGGGAAAGGGTGAAGCTTTCTTT CASSHLKQGKGEAFF
TRBJ2-3 TRBV6-6 . . TGTGCCAGCAAAGCGGAGGGCCAATCAACAGATACGCAGTATTTT CASKAEGQSTDTQYF
TRBJ2-5 TRBV27 . TRBD1 TGTGCCAGCAGTGTTAGGGGGCTTGGGGAGACCCAGTACTTC CASSVRGLGETQYF
TRBJ1-5 TRBV28 . TRBD1 TGTGCCAGCAGCCACAGGGGACTCAATCAGCCCCAGCATTTT CASSHRGLNQPQHF
TRBJ2-1 TRBV29-1 . TRBD1 TGCAGCGTTGAGGGACAGGGGGCTATGAATGAGCAGTTCTTC CSVEGQGAMNEQFF
TRBJ1-2 TRBV5-1 . TRBD1 TGCGCCAGCAGCTTAAGGACAGGGGATCATGGCTACACCTTC CASSLRTGDHGYTF
TRBJ1-2 TRBV30 . TRBD1 TGTGCCTGGGGGGGGACAGGGATTCTCTATGGCTACACCTTC CAWGGTGILYGYTF
TRBJ2-1 TRBV19 . TRBD2 TGTGCCAGTAGTATAGCCCGGGGTAGCGGGAGGGAGAACAATGAGCAGTTCTTC CASSIARGSGRENNEQFF
TRBJ2-2 TRBV4-3 . . TGCGCCAGCAGCCAAGATGTCAGGTCCCCCGGGGAGCTGTTTTTT CASSQDVRSPGELFF
TRBJ2-7 TRBV2 . TRBD1 TGTGCCAGCAGTTCGGGACAGGCCTCCTACGAGCAGTACTTC CASSSGQASYEQYF
TRBJ2-1 TRBV28 . TRBD1 TGTGCCAGCAGGGATCGACAGGGACGCTACAATGAGCAGTTCTTC CASRDRQGRYNEQFF
TRBJ2-1 TRBV11-3 . . TGTGCCAGCAGTCCGAAAGGAGGCCGCACCTCATACAATGAGCAGTTCTTC CASSPKGGRTSYNEQFF
TRBJ1-4 TRBV10-3 . . TGTGCCATCAGTGAGGTGCGCCACCGGACTAATGAAAAACTGTTTTTT CAISEVRHRTNEKLFF
TRBJ2-5 TRBV12-5 . TRBD2 TGTGCTAGTGGTTTGCTCCCGACTAGCGGGAGGCCAGAGACCCAGTACTTC CASGLLPTSGRPETQYF
TRBJ2-7 TRBV5-1 . . TGCGCCAGCAGCTTGGGAGTCAGCGGGCAAACCTACGAGCAGTACTTC CASSLGVSGQTYEQYF
TRBJ1-1 TRBV27 . . TGTGCCAGCAGTTTAATGGGGGGAGTCACTGAAGCTTTCTTT CASSLMGGVTEAFF
TRBJ2-7 TRBV6-5 once . TGTGCCAGCAGCCCACCCGCGGAGGGCGAGCAGTACTTC CASSPPAEGEQYF
TRBJ1-1 TRBV7-6 . . TGTGCCAGCAGCTTGACAGGCATGAACACTGAAGCTTTCTTT CASSLTGMNTEAFF
TRBJ2-1 TRBV4-1 . TRBD2 TGCGCCAGCAGCCAAGTAAAGCGGGAGGACAATGAGCAGTTCTTC CASSQVKREDNEQFF
TRBJ2-3 TRBV5-5 . . TGTGCCAGCACCCCGTCAGGGACTTGGACAGATACGCAGTATTTT CASTPSGTWTDTQYF
TRBJ2-7 TRBV19 . TRBD2 TGTGCCAGTAGTCTGGGACTAGCGGGAGAAGGCGAGCAGTACTTC CASSLGLAGEGEQYF
TRBJ1-5 TRBV6-1 . . TGTGCCAGCAGTGAAGTTCCTAGGAGGAGTCAGCCCCAGCATTTT CASSEVPRRSQPQHF
TRBJ1-3 TRBV11-2 . . TGTGCCAGCCGTTCAGGGTCTGGAAACACCATATATTTT CASRSGSGNTIYF